These T cell receptor beta chains were read from a single sample in a study of blood T cell repertoires in COVID-19. Clones were sequenced by immunoSEQ multiplex PCR, and TCRdb holds only the in-frame ones, with some missing. The sample yields roughly 68,000 clones, roughly 87% seen once. The sequencing input was peripheral blood. Every receptor here comes from a woman aged 45-59 years with COVID-19, enrolled during active disease. The CDR3 runs from the conserved cysteine through the conserved F or W. Each record gives: clone size, V gene, D gene, J gene, CDR3 protein, CDR3 DNA. A D gene is named only where the DNA matches it firmly. Expanded clones are given a class, and other clones once, few, many or no size at all.

NA	TRBV18	TRBD1	TRBJ1-1	CASSDRGRYEAFF	TGTGCCAGCTCAGACAGGGGCCGGTATGAAGCTTTCTTT
NA	TRBV24-1	NA	TRBJ2-5	CATSTARTDQETQYF	TGTGCCACCTCCACCGCGAGGACAGACCAAGAGACCCAGTACTTC
few	TRBV5-1	NA	TRBJ1-5	CASSLDGYSNQPQHF	TGCGCCAGCAGCTTGGACGGTTATAGCAATCAGCCCCAGCATTTT
NA	TRBV5-4	TRBD1	TRBJ1-1	CASSYGTGGQTEAFF	TGTGCCAGCAGCTATGGGACAGGGGGACAAACTGAAGCTTTCTTT
NA	TRBV5-1	NA	TRBJ1-4	CASSLGQPWANEKLFF	TGCGCCAGCAGCTTGGGACAGCCGTGGGCTAATGAAAAACTGTTTTTT
NA	TRBV5-5	NA	TRBJ1-5	CASSLTDSYRPQHF	TGTGCCAGCAGCCTGACCGACTCCTATCGGCCCCAGCATTTT
NA	TRBV4-1	TRBD2	TRBJ2-1	CASSPRRAGGPNEQFF	TGCGCCAGCAGCCCGCGGAGGGCGGGAGGCCCCAATGAGCAGTTCTTC
NA	TRBV6-5	NA	TRBJ1-5	CASSLRGPNQPQHF	TGTGCCAGCAGCCTCAGGGGCCCGAATCAGCCCCAGCATTTT
NA	TRBV14	TRBD2	TRBJ2-5	CASSHQTPPGLAGGHLQETQYF	TGTGCCAGCAGCCATCAGACTCCCCCGGGACTAGCGGGAGGGCATCTCCAAGAGACCCAGTACTTC
NA	TRBV5-1	TRBD2	TRBJ2-2	CASSLGGGGRTGELFF	TGCGCCAGCAGTCTAGGAGGCGGGGGAAGAACCGGGGAGCTGTTTTTT
NA	TRBV5-1	TRBD2	TRBJ2-7	CASSAGLAVEYKDF	TGCGCCAGCAGCGCCGGACTAGCGGTGGAGTACAAGGACTTC
NA	TRBV27	NA	TRBJ2-7	CASRPGTLFEQYF	TGTGCCAGCAGGCCAGGGACACTCTTCGAGCAGTACTTC
NA	TRBV11-2	TRBD1	TRBJ1-1	CASSLDVDRGWYTEAFF	TGTGCCAGCAGCTTAGATGTAGACAGGGGATGGTACACTGAAGCTTTCTTT
NA	TRBV19	NA	TRBJ2-4	CASSKGQGSKNIQYF	TGTGCCAGTAGTAAGGGTCAGGGGTCGAAAAACATTCAGTACTTC
NA	TRBV5-1	TRBD2	TRBJ2-1	CASSALTSGSGNEQFF	TGCGCCAGCAGCGCACTGACTAGCGGGAGCGGAAATGAGCAGTTCTTC
NA	TRBV21-1	NA	TRBJ2-1	CASSRPGQGRSGQFF	TGTGCCAGCAGCCGACCGGGACAGGGGAGATCAGGGCAGTTCTTC
NA	TRBV10-1	TRBD1	TRBJ1-3	CASIGLDPGTGVGNTIYF	TGCGCCAGCATTGGCTTAGACCCCGGGACAGGGGTTGGAAACACCATATATTTT
NA	TRBV30	TRBD1	TRBJ1-2	CAWSRDRAIANYGYTF	TGTGCCTGGAGTAGGGACAGGGCCATAGCTAACTATGGCTACACCTTC
NA	TRBV28	NA	TRBJ2-1	CASSLSLGQFVSSYNEQFF	TGTGCCAGCAGCCTGTCGTTGGGACAATTTGTTAGCTCCTACAATGAGCAGTTCTTC
few	TRBV13	TRBD1	TRBJ2-7	CASSSRDRAHEQYF	TGTGCCAGCAGCTCCCGGGACAGGGCGCACGAGCAGTACTTC
NA	TRBV11-3	TRBD1	TRBJ2-3	CASSFQTGGHTDTQYF	TGTGCCAGCAGCTTCCAGACAGGGGGCCATACAGATACGCAGTATTTT
NA	TRBV19	TRBD1	TRBJ1-5	CASRNRGLGGNQPQHF	TGTGCCAGTAGGAACAGGGGGCTTGGAGGGAATCAGCCCCAGCATTTT
NA	TRBV2	TRBD1	TRBJ2-7	CASSESSMAWDSSYEQYF	TGTGCCAGCAGTGAGAGCTCTATGGCTTGGGACAGCTCCTACGAGCAGTACTTC
NA	TRBV4-3	NA	TRBJ2-2	CASSQGWGANTGELFF	TGCGCCAGCAGCCAAGGCTGGGGGGCGAACACCGGGGAGCTGTTTTTT
NA	TRBV18	NA	TRBJ2-1	CASSGSTGTSNEQFF	TGTGCCAGCTCAGGGAGTACCGGGACAAGCAATGAGCAGTTCTTC
NA	TRBV25-1	NA	TRBJ2-7	CASAESPGSSYEQYF	TGTGCCAGCGCAGAATCTCCGGGGAGCTCCTACGAGCAGTACTTC
NA	TRBV19	NA	TRBJ1-1	CASTRGLRGTEAFF	TGTGCCAGTACCCGGGGACTCCGAGGCACTGAAGCTTTCTTT
NA	TRBV24-1	NA	TRBJ2-5	CATSAGGAVRGTQYF	TGTGCCACCAGTGCCGGCGGGGCCGTCCGGGGGACCCAGTACTTC
NA	TRBV2	NA	TRBJ1-2	CASSGVGTPGF	TGTGCCAGCAGTGGGGTCGGGACTCCTGGATTC
once	TRBV6-4	NA	TRBJ2-2	CASSAGDTGELFF	TGTGCCAGCAGTGCAGGGGACACCGGGGAGCTGTTTTTT
once	TRBV25-1	TRBD1	TRBJ1-1	CASSDWTGGANTEAFF	TGTGCCAGCAGTGACTGGACAGGGGGGGCGAACACTGAAGCTTTCTTT
once	TRBV28	TRBD1	TRBJ1-5	CASSTGTANQPQHF	TGTGCCAGCAGTACAGGGACAGCAAATCAGCCCCAGCATTTT
NA	TRBV30	NA	TRBJ2-3	CAWSAGSVSTDTQYF	TGTGCCTGGAGTGCGGGTTCGGTATCAACAGATACGCAGTATTTT
NA	TRBV19	NA	TRBJ2-4	CASSLGRLTGAKNIQYF	TGTGCCAGTAGTCTGGGCCGCCTTACCGGAGCCAAAAACATTCAGTACTTC
NA	TRBV5-4	TRBD2	TRBJ2-1	CASSLGTSGRNEQFF	TGTGCCAGCAGCCTGGGGACTAGCGGGAGAAATGAGCAGTTCTTC
NA	TRBV6-2/TRBV6-3	TRBD2	TRBJ2-5	CASTPSGPQETQYF	TGTGCCAGCACCCCTAGCGGTCCCCAAGAGACCCAGTACTTC
NA	TRBV10-3	TRBD1	TRBJ2-5	CAISVGQGYQETQYF	TGTGCCATCAGTGTGGGACAGGGGTACCAAGAGACCCAGTACTTC
NA	TRBV18	NA	TRBJ2-2	CASSSGQLHTGELFF	TGTGCCAGCTCATCCGGACAGCTCCACACCGGGGAGCTGTTTTTT
once	TRBV9	NA	TRBJ1-4	CASSLPGHGEKLFF	TGTGCCAGCAGCTTACCGGGACACGGGGAAAAACTGTTTTTT
NA	TRBV7-3	NA	TRBJ2-1	CASSLTSSNEQFF	TGTGCCAGCAGCTTAACATCTTCCAATGAGCAGTTCTTC
NA	TRBV3-1/TRBV3-2	TRBD2	TRBJ2-1	CASSQRGAREGLHNEQFF	TGTGCCAGCAGCCAACGGGGGGCGCGGGAGGGCCTTCACAATGAGCAGTTCTTC
NA	TRBV25-1	TRBD1	TRBJ2-6	CASRRDRGAGANVLTF	TGTGCCAGCAGAAGGGACAGGGGAGCCGGGGCCAACGTCCTGACTTTC
once	TRBV7-8	NA	TRBJ1-5	CASSLAGGGDQPQHF	TGTGCCAGCAGCTTAGCGGGTGGGGGGGATCAGCCCCAGCATTTT
once	TRBV12-3/TRBV12-4	NA	TRBJ2-1	CASSLSLGVTQFF	TGTGCCAGCAGTCTCTCATTAGGGGTGACGCAGTTCTTC
once	TRBV6-6	NA	TRBJ1-3	CASRGGSGNTIYF	TGTGCCAGCAGGGGGGGCTCTGGAAACACCATATATTTT
NA	TRBV12-2	NA	TRBJ1-1	CASRFKAPGQGNAFF	TGTGCAAGTCGCTTCAAGGCACCGGGACAGGGTAACGCTTTCTTT